The sequence of this T cell receptor (beta chain) was determined in a study of shared clonotypes between healthy human individuals. As for the study in general: Three plates were used per donor for CD4 naive, three for CD4 memory, two for CD8 naive and one for CD8 memory.

V was shortened by 4 bases and J by 7 bases, with 14 bases between the two germline ends. Germline assignment: CDR1 SEHNR and CDR2 FQNEAQ (reference sequence). The CDR3 sequence is 13 residues long. The authors split each subset's genomic DNA evenly across several immunoSEQ plates. Clones were read by immunoSEQ multiplex PCR, and TCRdb kept only the in-frame ones, dropping some. The sample shows some 2.1 million clones, just under 95% of them seen only once. The study's findings and limits: Naive subsets generally exceeded memory subsets in estimated richness.

This clone occurred once. Its antigen is unknown. CD8 cells classed as naive were CD45RO-negative and positively selected for CCR7, excluding terminally differentiated effector memory CD45RA+ cells. What was sequenced was naive CD8+ T cells from PBMCs. This receptor was taken from a man aged 18-30 years in good health. Some clones in this sample may be carry-over from other donors' samples. The chain has TRBV7-9 and TRBJ2-7; D gene uncertain. As DNA, the CDR3 is TGTGCCAGCAGCTCGAGCACCTCTTGGGAGCAGTACTTC. As protein: CASSSSTSWEQYF.